The rows below give T cell receptor beta chains drawn from one sample of a study of identical twins. MiXCR, applied by TCRdb to the 5' RACE reads, yields one record per CDR3 protein. This table holds 350,000 to 450,000 distinct CDR3 sequences, 18% found once. The specimen was naive T cells sorted from blood. Source of these receptors: a man aged 50 to 59 in good health. Both conserved end residues are part of each CDR3. The D gene is left open where the match is weak. Not all rows give a size; the values are once, few, many and, for expanded clones, a class.

d_call: NA; j_call: TRBJ2-7; v_call: TRBV15; clone_size: NA; cdr3_nt: TGTGCCACCAGCTCCGAGGGCAGTTACGAGCAGTACTTC; cdr3_aa: CATSSEGSYEQYF
d_call: NA; j_call: TRBJ2-7; v_call: TRBV5-6; clone_size: many; cdr3_nt: TGTGCCAGCAGCTTGGGACAGACTAGCTCCTACGAGCAGTACTTC; cdr3_aa: CASSLGQTSSYEQYF
d_call: NA; j_call: TRBJ1-5; v_call: TRBV7-2; clone_size: few; cdr3_nt: TGTGCCAGCAGCCCCCAGGGCCGGGGGCCCCAGCATTTT; cdr3_aa: CASSPQGRGPQHF
d_call: TRBD2; j_call: TRBJ2-1; v_call: TRBV3-1; clone_size: few; cdr3_nt: TGTGCCAGCAGCCAAGGGACTAGCGGTCGGAGTGAGCAGTTCTTC; cdr3_aa: CASSQGTSGRSEQFF
d_call: TRBD2; j_call: TRBJ2-3; v_call: TRBV5-1; clone_size: few; cdr3_nt: TGCGCCAGCAGCCCCCGGCTAGCGGCCAGGGATACGCAGTATTTT; cdr3_aa: CASSPRLAARDTQYF
d_call: NA; j_call: TRBJ2-7; v_call: TRBV11-2; clone_size: NA; cdr3_nt: TGTGCCAGCAGCTTAACCAGGACAGGAGGGGCCTACGAGCAGTACTTC; cdr3_aa: CASSLTRTGGAYEQYF
d_call: NA; j_call: TRBJ2-3; v_call: TRBV5-1; clone_size: few; cdr3_nt: TGCGCCAGCAGCTTGGGATTTGAGACAGAGGGGTATTTT; cdr3_aa: CASSLGFETEGYF
d_call: NA; j_call: TRBJ1-1; v_call: TRBV7-9; clone_size: NA; cdr3_nt: TGTGCCAGCAGCTATTCCCTAGGGCAGGTTGAAGTTTTCTTT; cdr3_aa: CASSYSLGQVEVFF
d_call: NA; j_call: TRBJ2-7; v_call: TRBV29-1; clone_size: many; cdr3_nt: TGCAGCGACCAGGGGTACGAGCAGTACTTC; cdr3_aa: CSDQGYEQYF
d_call: TRBD1; j_call: TRBJ1-1; v_call: TRBV7-9; clone_size: few; cdr3_nt: TGTGCCAGCAGCCCCACGAGGGACAGGACCCGTGGCACTGAAGCTTTCTTT; cdr3_aa: CASSPTRDRTRGTEAFF
d_call: NA; j_call: TRBJ1-2; v_call: TRBV7-2; clone_size: few; cdr3_nt: TGTGCCAGCAGCTTAGGCCCTCTCGGACATCCAGCATATGGCTACACCTTC; cdr3_aa: CASSLGPLGHPAYGYTF
d_call: TRBD2; j_call: TRBJ2-1; v_call: TRBV15; clone_size: many; cdr3_nt: TGTGCCACCAGCAGAGTACGGGCGGGGGGGCCACGGGAGCAGTTCTTC; cdr3_aa: CATSRVRAGGPREQFF
d_call: NA; j_call: TRBJ2-7; v_call: TRBV28; clone_size: few; cdr3_nt: TGTGCCAGCAGTTTGGTTAGGGTTCTAAACTACGAGCAGTACTTC; cdr3_aa: CASSLVRVLNYEQYF
d_call: TRBD2; j_call: TRBJ2-3; v_call: TRBV6-1; clone_size: few; cdr3_nt: TGTGCCAGTTCACTAGCGGGGCACACAGATACGCAGTATTTT; cdr3_aa: CASSLAGHTDTQYF
d_call: NA; j_call: TRBJ2-1; v_call: TRBV20-1; clone_size: NA; cdr3_nt: TGCAGTGCCCCCTTAGGAACCGAGCAGTTCTTC; cdr3_aa: CSAPLGTEQFF
d_call: NA; j_call: TRBJ2-7; v_call: TRBV6-2/TRBV6-3; clone_size: NA; cdr3_nt: TGTGCCAGCAGTTCCCTCCTGTTGGAGCCCTACGAGCAGTACTTC; cdr3_aa: CASSSLLLEPYEQYF
d_call: TRBD2; j_call: TRBJ2-7; v_call: TRBV5-1; clone_size: many; cdr3_nt: TGCGCCAGCAGCTTCGGACTAGCGGCGGTAGGACTGTACGAGCAGTACTTC; cdr3_aa: CASSFGLAAVGLYEQYF
d_call: NA; j_call: TRBJ1-5; v_call: TRBV7-2; clone_size: NA; cdr3_nt: TGTGCCAGCAGCTGGACCGGGACACAGAATCAGCCCCAGCATTTT; cdr3_aa: CASSWTGTQNQPQHF
d_call: TRBD2; j_call: TRBJ2-3; v_call: TRBV9; clone_size: NA; cdr3_nt: TGTGCCAGCAGCGTAGCTAGCGGGGGGTCAGATACGCAGTATTTT; cdr3_aa: CASSVASGGSDTQYF
d_call: NA; j_call: TRBJ2-6; v_call: TRBV18; clone_size: once; cdr3_nt: TGTGCCAGCTCACCAAACTTGGCCGCCCTGTCCTCTGGGGCCAACGTCCTGACTTTC; cdr3_aa: CASSPNLAALSSGANVLTF
d_call: NA; j_call: TRBJ2-7; v_call: TRBV5-1; clone_size: many; cdr3_nt: TGCGCCAGCAGCTTCTGGCAAAGCGAGCAGTACTTC; cdr3_aa: CASSFWQSEQYF
d_call: TRBD2; j_call: TRBJ2-3; v_call: TRBV20-1; clone_size: NA; cdr3_nt: TGCAGTGCTGTCTCCTGGACTAGCGGGAGCCCAAGCACAGATACGCAGTATTTT; cdr3_aa: CSAVSWTSGSPSTDTQYF
d_call: TRBD2; j_call: TRBJ2-1; v_call: TRBV5-5; clone_size: NA; cdr3_nt: TGTGCCAGCAGCCGACTGGCGGGAGAGTTGATGGACACCGAGTTCTTC; cdr3_aa: CASSRLAGELMDTEFF
d_call: NA; j_call: TRBJ1-2; v_call: TRBV5-1; clone_size: NA; cdr3_nt: TGCGCCAGCAGCTTGGATACAGGAAGCCTCTATGGCTACACCTTC; cdr3_aa: CASSLDTGSLYGYTF
d_call: NA; j_call: TRBJ2-1; v_call: TRBV5-5; clone_size: NA; cdr3_nt: TGTGCCAGCAGCAGACGGACGGGGGTCGATGAGCAGTTCTTC; cdr3_aa: CASSRRTGVDEQFF
d_call: NA; j_call: TRBJ1-2; v_call: TRBV6-1; clone_size: many; cdr3_nt: TGTGCCAGCAGTGCGGGGATCGACTATGGCTACACCTTC; cdr3_aa: CASSAGIDYGYTF
d_call: NA; j_call: TRBJ1-5; v_call: TRBV6-1; clone_size: NA; cdr3_nt: TGTGCCAGCAGTCCGGGGGGGGTCAATCAGCCCCAGCATTTT; cdr3_aa: CASSPGGVNQPQHF
d_call: NA; j_call: TRBJ1-1; v_call: TRBV12-3/TRBV12-4; clone_size: few; cdr3_nt: TGTGCCAGCGGAATGACACGGACAAACACTGAAGCTTTCTTT; cdr3_aa: CASGMTRTNTEAFF
d_call: NA; j_call: TRBJ1-5; v_call: TRBV5-1; clone_size: few; cdr3_nt: TGCGCCAGCAGCCCTTGGGGGGATAACAATCAGCCCCAGCATTTT; cdr3_aa: CASSPWGDNNQPQHF
d_call: NA; j_call: TRBJ2-5; v_call: TRBV11-2; clone_size: NA; cdr3_nt: TGTGCCAGCAGCACCGGACAGATACAAGAGACCCAGTACTTC; cdr3_aa: CASSTGQIQETQYF
d_call: NA; j_call: TRBJ1-5; v_call: TRBV7-2; clone_size: NA; cdr3_nt: TGTGCCAGCAGCTTGCGGGGGGGCTATCAGCCCCAGCATTTT; cdr3_aa: CASSLRGGYQPQHF
d_call: NA; j_call: TRBJ2-3; v_call: TRBV7-9; clone_size: NA; cdr3_nt: TGTGCCAGCAGTTTTCCACCTGGGGGTAGCACAGATACGCAGTATTTT; cdr3_aa: CASSFPPGGSTDTQYF
d_call: NA; j_call: TRBJ2-7; v_call: TRBV4-3; clone_size: many; cdr3_nt: TGCGCCAGCAGCACCCGGGACACGACCTACGAGCAGTACTTC; cdr3_aa: CASSTRDTTYEQYF
d_call: TRBD2; j_call: TRBJ2-2; v_call: TRBV5-6; clone_size: NA; cdr3_nt: TGTGCCAGCAGCTTGAGGGCTAGCGGGACGGTCGGGGAGCTGTTTTTT; cdr3_aa: CASSLRASGTVGELFF
d_call: TRBD1; j_call: TRBJ2-3; v_call: TRBV5-6; clone_size: NA; cdr3_nt: TGTGCCAGCAGCCCCCGGGACAGGGAGGATACGCAGTATTTT; cdr3_aa: CASSPRDREDTQYF
d_call: TRBD1; j_call: TRBJ2-7; v_call: TRBV28; clone_size: many; cdr3_nt: TGTGCCAGCAGTCCCACAGGGGGCCAAATCCTCTACGAGCAGTACTTC; cdr3_aa: CASSPTGGQILYEQYF
d_call: NA; j_call: TRBJ2-7; v_call: TRBV5-1; clone_size: NA; cdr3_nt: TGCGCCAGCAGCGACTCGGACAGATCCTACGAGCAGTACTTC; cdr3_aa: CASSDSDRSYEQYF
d_call: NA; j_call: TRBJ1-1; v_call: TRBV12-3/TRBV12-4; clone_size: few; cdr3_nt: TGTGCCAGCAGCTCCTCCAGGGGAGGATGGGGAATGGCTTTCTTT; cdr3_aa: CASSSSRGGWGMAFF
d_call: NA; j_call: TRBJ1-4; v_call: TRBV30; clone_size: NA; cdr3_nt: TGTGCCGCGACGGGGACTGGGGCAACTAATGAAAAACTGTTTTTT; cdr3_aa: CAATGTGATNEKLFF
d_call: NA; j_call: TRBJ2-2; v_call: TRBV12-3/TRBV12-4; clone_size: once; cdr3_nt: TGTGCCAGCAGTGTCGTTGGGGGAACCGGGGAGCTGTTTTTT; cdr3_aa: CASSVVGGTGELFF
d_call: TRBD1; j_call: TRBJ2-1; v_call: TRBV7-2; clone_size: few; cdr3_nt: TGTGCCAGCAGCCCCGGACAGGGGTTTCGGTTCTTC; cdr3_aa: CASSPGQGFRFF
d_call: NA; j_call: TRBJ1-2; v_call: TRBV5-1; clone_size: many; cdr3_nt: TGCGCCAGCAGCTTGGAGTATGCTGAGGGCTACACCTTC; cdr3_aa: CASSLEYAEGYTF
d_call: NA; j_call: TRBJ2-5; v_call: TRBV5-1; clone_size: few; cdr3_nt: TGCGCCAGCAGCGGCGGCATAGTCCAAGAGACCCAGTACTTC; cdr3_aa: CASSGGIVQETQYF
d_call: NA; j_call: TRBJ2-2; v_call: TRBV6-2/TRBV6-3; clone_size: many; cdr3_nt: TGTGCCAGCAGTTGGCAGCGGAACACCGGGGAGCTGTTTTTT; cdr3_aa: CASSWQRNTGELFF
d_call: NA; j_call: TRBJ2-7; v_call: TRBV4-3; clone_size: NA; cdr3_nt: TGCGCCAGCAGCCCGGGACGGGGAGTTGACGAGCAGTACTTC; cdr3_aa: CASSPGRGVDEQYF
d_call: TRBD2; j_call: TRBJ2-3; v_call: TRBV7-2; clone_size: NA; cdr3_nt: TGTGCCAGCAGCTTAGGGACTAGCGGGGGGCGTACAGATACGCAGTATTTT; cdr3_aa: CASSLGTSGGRTDTQYF
d_call: NA; j_call: TRBJ1-5; v_call: TRBV7-7; clone_size: NA; cdr3_nt: TGTGCTAGCAGCTTAGAACGGGCCAGGGTTAATCAGCCCCAGCATTTT; cdr3_aa: CASSLERARVNQPQHF
d_call: TRBD1; j_call: TRBJ1-2; v_call: TRBV12-3/TRBV12-4; clone_size: few; cdr3_nt: TGTGCCAGCAAGGACAGGGGAGGCTATGGCTACACCTTC; cdr3_aa: CASKDRGGYGYTF
d_call: NA; j_call: TRBJ2-1; v_call: TRBV29-1; clone_size: many; cdr3_nt: TGCAGCGTTACAGGGTCGGGAAATGAGCAGTTCTTC; cdr3_aa: CSVTGSGNEQFF
d_call: TRBD1; j_call: TRBJ1-2; v_call: TRBV7-2; clone_size: few; cdr3_nt: TGTGCCAGCAGAGACGACAGGGTGTACTATGGCTACACCTTC; cdr3_aa: CASRDDRVYYGYTF
d_call: NA; j_call: TRBJ2-5; v_call: TRBV10-3; clone_size: NA; cdr3_nt: TGTGCCATCAGTGAGTCGAGGGCGGGCGGGGTTCTACAAGAGACCCAGTACTTC; cdr3_aa: CAISESRAGGVLQETQYF
d_call: NA; j_call: TRBJ2-2; v_call: TRBV7-2; clone_size: NA; cdr3_nt: TGTGCCAGCAGCTTATCATACGGCACCGGGGAGCTGTTTTTT; cdr3_aa: CASSLSYGTGELFF
d_call: NA; j_call: TRBJ2-7; v_call: TRBV5-5; clone_size: few; cdr3_nt: TGTGCCAGCAGCTTACAGGCCTACGAGCAGTACTTC; cdr3_aa: CASSLQAYEQYF
d_call: NA; j_call: TRBJ1-3; v_call: TRBV12-3/TRBV12-4; clone_size: few; cdr3_nt: TGTGCCAGCAGTTTAAGGCGCCGGGGGCTTACTTTCAACTCTGGAAACACCATATATTTT; cdr3_aa: CASSLRRRGLTFNSGNTIYF
d_call: NA; j_call: TRBJ1-5; v_call: TRBV28; clone_size: NA; cdr3_nt: TGTGCCAGCAGTTTAATCACCCTTAATCAGCCCCAGCATTTT; cdr3_aa: CASSLITLNQPQHF
d_call: NA; j_call: TRBJ2-6; v_call: TRBV6-1; clone_size: many; cdr3_nt: TGCGCCAGCAGCCCGAGGGGCTCTGGGGCCAACGTCCTGACTTTC; cdr3_aa: CASSPRGSGANVLTF
d_call: NA; j_call: TRBJ2-2; v_call: TRBV4-3; clone_size: few; cdr3_nt: TGCGCCAGCAGCCAAGCTACCGGGAAGCCCCCCGGGGAGCTGTTTTTT; cdr3_aa: CASSQATGKPPGELFF
d_call: NA; j_call: TRBJ1-6; v_call: TRBV20-1; clone_size: few; cdr3_nt: TGCAGTGCTACTTCTAAGGGAAGGCTCCACTTT; cdr3_aa: CSATSKGRLHF
d_call: TRBD1; j_call: TRBJ2-1; v_call: TRBV7-9; clone_size: NA; cdr3_nt: TGTGCCAGCAGCTCCAGGACAGGGCAAAATGAGCAGTTCTTC; cdr3_aa: CASSSRTGQNEQFF
d_call: NA; j_call: TRBJ1-1; v_call: TRBV5-6; clone_size: few; cdr3_nt: TGTGCCAGCAGCTTCCCGGCCGGCACTGAAGCTTTCTTT; cdr3_aa: CASSFPAGTEAFF